This T cell receptor (beta chain) was found in a study of identical twins. MiXCR was run by TCRdb on the 5' RACE reads, yielding one entry per CDR3 protein. The sample includes over 550,000 distinct CDR3 sequences, roughly 7.2% seen only once; the top ten take roughly 1.6%. Per the germline V gene, CDR1 is MDHEN and CDR2 is SYDVKM. J gave up 1 base and V 6 bases, and 7 bases lay outside the gene matches. The CDR3 totals 16 residues. These data were likewise used in another study, on yellow fever vaccine responses in identical twins.

Material for sequencing was PBMCs. The clonotype was recovered from a young woman in good health. The chain couples TRBV28 to TRBJ2-5; 11 nucleotides align to TRBD2. The chain's CDR3 is CASSWTSGPSQETQYF. The CDR3 DNA sequence: TGTGCCAGCAGCTGGACTAGCGGGCCATCCCAAGAGACCCAGTACTTC.